This T cell receptor (beta chain) comes out of a study of tumor-infiltrating lymphocytes in oesophageal squamous cell carcinoma. In germline, CDR1 is MNHEY, CDR2 SMNVEV (reference sequence). This CDR3 has 18 amino acids. MiXCR, run by TCRdb on the PCR reads, gives a single entry per CDR3 protein. The data show about 14,000 distinct CDR3 sequences, with under 60% seen just once and 13% to 15% held by the top ten. Specimen: blood. The J gene is TRBJ2-4, the V gene TRBV27; D is perhaps TRBD2 (6 bases). TRBJ2-5 explains the end of the DNA better; the J call may be wrong. This sequence was found in a male donor with esophageal squamous cell carcinoma. Written as DNA, the CDR3 is TGTGCCAGCAGCTTAGGCCCAGGGACTCAACAAACCCAAGAGACCCAGTACTTC. Translated, it gives CASSLGPGTQQTQETQYF.